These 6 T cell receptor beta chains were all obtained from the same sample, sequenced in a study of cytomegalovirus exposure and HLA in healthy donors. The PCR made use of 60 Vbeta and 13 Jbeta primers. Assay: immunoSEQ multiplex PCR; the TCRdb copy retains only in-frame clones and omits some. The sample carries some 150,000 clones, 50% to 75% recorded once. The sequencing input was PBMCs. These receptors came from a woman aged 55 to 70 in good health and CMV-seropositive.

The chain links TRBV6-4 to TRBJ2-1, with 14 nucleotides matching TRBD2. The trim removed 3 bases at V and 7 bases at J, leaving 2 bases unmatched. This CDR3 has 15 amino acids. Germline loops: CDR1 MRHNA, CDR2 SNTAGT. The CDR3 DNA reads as TGTGCCAGCAGTGAGTGGACTAGCGGGAGGAATGAGCAGTTCTTC. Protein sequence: CASSEWTSGRNEQFF.

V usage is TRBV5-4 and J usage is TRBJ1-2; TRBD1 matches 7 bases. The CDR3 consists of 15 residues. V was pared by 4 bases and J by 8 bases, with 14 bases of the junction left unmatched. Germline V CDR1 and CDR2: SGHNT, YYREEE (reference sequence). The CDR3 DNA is TGTGCCAGCAGCACCTACAGGGGTGGGGCCCAAGGCTACACCTTC. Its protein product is CASSTYRGGAQGYTF.

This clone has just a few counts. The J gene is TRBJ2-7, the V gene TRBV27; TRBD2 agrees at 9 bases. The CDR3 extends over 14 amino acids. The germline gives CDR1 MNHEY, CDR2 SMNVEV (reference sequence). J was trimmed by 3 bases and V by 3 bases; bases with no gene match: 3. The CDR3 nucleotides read TGTGCCAGCAGTTTTGATAGCGGGAGCTACGAGCAGTACTTC. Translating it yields CASSFDSGSYEQYF.

The CDR3 DNA reads TGTGCCAGCAGTATCGACAGAACGGAACAGCCCCAGCATTTT. Translating gives CASSIDRTEQPQHF. The chain links TRBV6-1 to TRBJ1-5; a possible D gene is TRBD1 (5 bases). The CDR3 has 14 amino acids. V lost 5 bases, J lost 7 bases, and 15 bases lay in between. Germline V lookup: CDR1 MNHNS, CDR2 SASEGT.

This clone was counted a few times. The CDR3 sequence: CASRWVPGQETQYF. The CDR3 region has the DNA TGTGCCAGCCGATGGGTCCCGGGACAAGAGACCCAGTACTTC. The chain joins TRBV2 to TRBJ2-5, with D maybe TRBD2 (5 bases). Trimming took 8 bases from V and 2 from J, leaving 15 bases between them. The CDR3 runs to 14 residues. CDR1 and CDR2 (germline): SNHLY, FYNNEI.

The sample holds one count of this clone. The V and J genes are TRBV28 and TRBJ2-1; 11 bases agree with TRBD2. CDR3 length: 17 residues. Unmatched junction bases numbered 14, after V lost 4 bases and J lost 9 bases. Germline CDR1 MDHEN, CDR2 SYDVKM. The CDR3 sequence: CASSSGTSGVPWGEQFF. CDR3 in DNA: TGTGCCAGCAGTTCCGGGACTAGCGGAGTACCTTGGGGTGAGCAGTTCTTC.